Listed here are 20 T cell receptor beta chains from one sample, sequenced in a study of T-cell reconstitution after alpha-beta-depleted transplantation in children. Library preparation (for TCRbeta) was performed with unique molecular identifiers. A single record per CDR3 protein comes from TCRdb applying MiXCR to the PCR reads. Among about 190,000 distinct CDR3 sequences, more than 9.5% were seen once, and the ten largest hold around 13%. The source was PBMCs, collected before TCRalphabeta/CD19-depleted stem cell transplant. These receptors all stem from a boy between 2 and 10 years old with acute myeloid leukemia, due to receive a stem cell transplant.

This clonotype appeared many times. The genes are TRBV28 and TRBJ1-5; weak D call: TRBD1 (6 bases). Germline CDR1 MDHEN, CDR2 SYDVKM. This CDR3 is built from 14 residues. With 3 bases removed from V and 7 bases from J, the gap between germline ends came to 13 bases. CDR3 coding DNA: TGTGCCAGCAGTTTCCGCGGGGGCGTCCAGCCCCAGCATTTT. Its protein is CASSFRGGVQPQHF. The full variable domain, with the rest looked up from reference TRBV28 and TRBJ1-5, is DVKVTQSSRYLVKRTGEKVFLECVQDMDHENMFWYRQDPGLGLRLIYFSYDVKMKEKGDIPEGYSVSREKKERFSLILESASTNQTSMYLCASSFRGGVQPQHFGDGTRLSIL.

This clonotype was observed at least ten times. V is TRBV5-1 and J is TRBJ2-3; a possible D gene is TRBD2 (5 bases). This CDR3 comprises 16 residues. Trimming pared 1 base from V and 2 bases from J, leaving 14 bases between. Germline assignment: CDR1 SGHRS and CDR2 YFSETQ. The CDR3, as DNA: TGCGCCAGCAGCTTGTTCGGCGGGCGGACCACAGATACGCAGTATTTT. Translation: CASSLFGGRTTDTQYF. Using reference TRBV5-1 and TRBJ2-3 for the parts outside the CDR3, the full variable domain is KAGVTQTPRYLIKTRGQQVTLSCSPISGHRSVSWYQQTPGQGLQFLFEYFSETQRNKGNFPGRFSGRQFSNSRSEMNVSTLELGDSALYLCASSLFGGRTTDTQYFGPGTRLTVL.

This clonotype showed up many times. The J gene is TRBJ2-1, the V gene TRBV24-1; 8 nucleotides align to TRBD2. Germline CDR1 and CDR2: KGHDR and SFDVKD. V lost 7 bases and J lost 9; bases outside the gene matches: 13. The CDR3 loop spans 15 amino acids. The CDR3 loop is CATSRGGASQGEQFF. CDR3 DNA: TGTGCCACCAGCCGGGGGGGCGCCAGTCAAGGTGAGCAGTTCTTC.

This clonotype was found many times. The V call is TRBV20-1, the J call TRBJ1-1; no clear D. Trimming took 4 bases from V and 0 from J, leaving 6 bases between them. Germline lookup yields CDR1 DFQATT and CDR2 SNEGSKA (reference sequence). The CDR3 has 12 amino acids. The CDR3 is CSAKRMNTEAFF. In DNA form, the CDR3 reads TGCAGTGCTAAGAGGATGAACACTGAAGCTTTCTTT.

This clonotype was detected ten times or more. V is TRBV7-9 and J is TRBJ2-3, with no clear D. The V and J ends lost 5 bases and 5 bases respectively, with 8 bases between them. Germline CDR1 is SEHNR and CDR2 is FQNEAQ (reference sequence). This CDR3 is built from 12 residues. CDR3 region: CASSPPRDTQYF. For the CDR3, the DNA is TGTGCCAGCAGCCCCCCAAGAGATACGCAGTATTTT.

Ten or more counts support this clonotype. The rearrangement links TRBV2 to TRBJ2-5, with D perhaps matching TRBD1 or TRBD2 (5 bases each). V was shortened by 4 bases and J by 4 bases, with 13 bases between the two germline ends. The CDR3 loop spans 14 amino acids. CDR1 is SNHLY and CDR2 is FYNNEI in the germline V gene. The chain's CDR3 is CASSVSLRGETQYF. The CDR3 DNA reads as TGTGCCAGCAGTGTCTCGTTGAGGGGAGAGACCCAGTACTTC.

This chain links TRBV7-9 with TRBJ2-1, with D perhaps being TRBD1 or TRBD2 (5 bases each). Between the trimmed V and J ends, which lost 1 base and 9 bases, there was a span of 13 bases. Germline V gene lookup returns CDR1 SEHNR and CDR2 FQNEAQ (reference sequence). The CDR3 contains 14 residues. CDR3 nucleotides: TGTGCCAGCAGCTTAGTCGGGGCCCAGGGTGAGCAGTTCTTC. Translating it yields CASSLVGAQGEQFF. The variable domain in full, with the rest retrieved from reference TRBV7-9 and TRBJ2-1, is DTGVSQNPRHKITKRGQNVTFRCDPISEHNRLYWYRQTLGQGPEFLTYFQNEAQLEKSRLLSDRFSAERPKGSFSTLEIQRTEQGDSAMYLCASSLVGAQGEQFFGPGTRLTVL.

This clonotype has a count of ten or more. In DNA form, the CDR3 reads TGCAGTGCCTCCACGAAGACAGGGGGAGACTACACCTTC. It is translated as CSASTKTGGDYTF. V gene TRBV20-1 combines with J gene TRBJ1-2; 9 bases line up with TRBD1. From germline, CDR1 is DFQATT and CDR2 SNEGSKA (reference sequence). The CDR3 loop spans 13 amino acids. Trimming cost V 6 bases and J 10 bases; bases outside gene matches: 12.

The table lists this clonotype with many counts. The chain recombines TRBV20-1 with TRBJ1-4; 8 positions agree with TRBD1. The CDR3 is 13 amino acids. Germline V lookup: CDR1 DFQATT, CDR2 SNEGSKA (reference sequence). V gave up 4 bases and J gave up 8 bases; unmatched junction bases: 6. The CDR3 sequence is CSANDRGEEKLFF. Here the CDR3 DNA reads TGCAGTGCTAACGACAGGGGTGAGGAAAAACTGTTTTTT.

This clonotype appeared many times. The genes are TRBV4-1 and TRBJ2-7; no reliable D call. Between the trimmed V and J ends, which lost 3 bases and 6 bases, there was a span of 12 bases. CDR1 and CDR2 (germline): MGHRA, YSYEKL. The CDR3 totals 13 residues. The CDR3 is CASSHEVPSEQYF. For the CDR3, the DNA is TGCGCCAGCAGCCACGAGGTGCCATCCGAGCAGTACTTC.

This clonotype was seen at least ten times. This chain connects TRBV11-2 to TRBJ2-1; 8 bases are a match to TRBD1. Germline loops: CDR1 SGHAT, CDR2 FQNNGV. With 5 bases clipped from V and 8 bases from J, the junction kept 8 bases outside the gene matches. The CDR3 extends over 14 amino acids. CDR3 coding DNA: TGTGCCAGCAGCCCCGGACAGGGTGCATATGAGCAGTTCTTC. Translating it yields CASSPGQGAYEQFF.

This clonotype was recorded many times. The chain recombines TRBV5-1 with TRBJ2-5, with 10 bases identical to TRBD2. CDR1 and CDR2 from the germline V gene are SGHRS and YFSETQ. Losses at the gene ends were 4 bases for V and 5 bases for J; bases not matched to a gene: 11. The CDR3 contains 16 residues. CDR3 residues: CASSPGSGGAFETQYF. DNA of the CDR3: TGCGCCAGCAGCCCAGGGAGCGGGGGGGCCTTTGAGACCCAGTACTTC.

This clonotype has at least ten counts. The chain has TRBV4-2 and TRBJ1-2; D is unclear. V shed 7 bases and J shed 8 bases, with 11 bases lying between them. Germline lookup yields CDR1 LGHNA and CDR2 YNFKEQ. The CDR3 totals 11 residues. Here the CDR3 DNA reads TGTGCCAGCAACGGGCCGCGCGGCTACACCTTC. It translates to CASNGPRGYTF.

This clonotype has a count of ten or more. The chain employs TRBV20-1 and TRBJ2-2, with D maybe TRBD1 (6 bases). Between the trimmed V and J ends, which lost 5 bases and 1 base, there was a span of 14 bases. Germline values: CDR1 DFQATT, CDR2 SNEGSKA (reference sequence). This CDR3 region has 15 residues. CDR3 nucleotide sequence: TGCAGTGCTCCTTCCCGGACAGAGAACACCGGGGAGCTGTTTTTT. Translation: CSAPSRTENTGELFF.

This clonotype occurred many times. V gene TRBV20-1 combines with J gene TRBJ1-4; D uncertain. Trimming removed 0 bases at V and 8 bases at J, with 13 bases between. Germline CDR1 reads DFQATT; CDR2 reads SNEGSKA (reference sequence). The CDR3 has 14 amino acids. The chain's CDR3 is CSARDVNRSEKLFF. CDR3 coding DNA: TGCAGTGCTAGAGATGTGAACAGAAGCGAAAAACTGTTTTTT.

This clonotype was seen repeatedly, ten times or more. The chain recombines TRBV4-2 with TRBJ2-2, with D tentatively TRBD2 (6 bases). V was cut by 1 base and J by 4 bases, with 10 bases left in between. The CDR3 runs to 15 residues. Per the germline V gene, CDR1 is LGHNA and CDR2 is YNFKEQ. The CDR3 bases are TGTGCCAGCAGCCAAGGGGGAGGTGGCACCGGGGAGCTGTTTTTT. It encodes CASSQGGGGTGELFF.

A word on this clonotype: This may arise from a read error, as a much more abundant clone is one base away. This chain connects TRBV11-2 to TRBJ2-5, with 10 nucleotides matching TRBD2. Germline lookup yields CDR1 SGHAT and CDR2 FQNNGV. CDR3 length equals 15 residues. The CDR3 protein is CAGSEIAGGQETQYF. CDR3 coding DNA: TGTGCCGGCAGCGAAATAGCGGGGGGTCAAGAGACCCAGTACTTC.

This clonotype came up many times. The rearrangement uses TRBV11-3 and TRBJ2-3, with TRBD2 matching over 8 bases. The V segment lost 0 bases and the J segment 0 bases; nucleotides outside the gene matches: 20. Germline loops: CDR1 SGHNT, CDR2 YENEEA. This CDR3 has 22 residues. CDR3 sequence: CASSLDRAKSGRERFSTDTQYF. CDR3 nucleotide sequence: TGTGCCAGCAGCTTAGATCGGGCGAAAAGCGGGAGAGAGAGATTTAGCACAGATACGCAGTATTTT.

The chain couples TRBV7-9 to TRBJ1-2, with 7 positions matching TRBD1. This CDR3 contains 15 residues. The ends lost 5 bases at V and 8 bases at J; junction bases unmatched: 14. Per the germline V gene, CDR1 is SEHNR and CDR2 is FQNEAQ (reference sequence). This CDR3 reads CASSPLRGRDGGYTF. The CDR3 nucleotides are TGTGCCAGCAGCCCGCTGAGGGGGCGAGATGGGGGCTACACCTTC.

In its sample, this clonotype was seen many times. This chain links TRBV18 with TRBJ2-3, with unresolved D. This CDR3 has 14 residues. V shed 3 bases and J shed 4 bases, with 11 bases lying between them. Per the germline V gene, CDR1 is KGHSH and CDR2 is LQKENI. The CDR3 DNA reads TGTGCCAGCTCACCCCAATCGGGCCCAGATACGCAGTATTTT. It translates to CASSPQSGPDTQYF.